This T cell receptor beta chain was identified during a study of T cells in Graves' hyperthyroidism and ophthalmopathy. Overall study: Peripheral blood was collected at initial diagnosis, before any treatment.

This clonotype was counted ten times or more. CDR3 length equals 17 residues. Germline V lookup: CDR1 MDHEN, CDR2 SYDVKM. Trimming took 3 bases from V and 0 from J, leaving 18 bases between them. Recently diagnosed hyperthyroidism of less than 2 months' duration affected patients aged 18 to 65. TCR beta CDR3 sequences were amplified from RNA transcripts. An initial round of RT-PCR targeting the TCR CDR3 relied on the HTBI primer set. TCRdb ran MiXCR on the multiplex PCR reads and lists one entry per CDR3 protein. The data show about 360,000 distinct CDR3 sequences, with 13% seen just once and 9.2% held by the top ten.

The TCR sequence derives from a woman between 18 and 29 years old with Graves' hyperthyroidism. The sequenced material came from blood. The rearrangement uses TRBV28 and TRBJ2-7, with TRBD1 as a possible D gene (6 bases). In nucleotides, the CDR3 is TGTGCCAGCAGTTTCATGGGGGCAGGGCCAAGCTCCTACGAGCAGTACTTC. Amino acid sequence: CASSFMGAGPSSYEQYF.